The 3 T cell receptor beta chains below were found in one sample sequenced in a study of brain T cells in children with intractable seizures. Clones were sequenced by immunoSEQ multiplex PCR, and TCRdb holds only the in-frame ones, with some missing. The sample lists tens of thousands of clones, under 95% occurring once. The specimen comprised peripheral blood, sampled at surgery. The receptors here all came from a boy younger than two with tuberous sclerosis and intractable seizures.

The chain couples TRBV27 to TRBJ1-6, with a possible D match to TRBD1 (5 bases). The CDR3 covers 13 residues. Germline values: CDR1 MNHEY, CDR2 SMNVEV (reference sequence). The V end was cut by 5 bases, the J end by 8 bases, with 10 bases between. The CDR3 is CASSGTPYSPLHF. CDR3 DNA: TGTGCCAGCAGTGGGACGCCTTATTCACCCCTCCACTTT.

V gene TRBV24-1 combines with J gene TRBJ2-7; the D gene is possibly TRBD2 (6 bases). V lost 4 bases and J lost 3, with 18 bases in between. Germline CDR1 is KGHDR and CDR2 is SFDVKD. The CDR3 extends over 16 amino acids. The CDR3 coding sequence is TGTGCCACCAGTGACTCGAGGCGGGATTTGTTCTACGAGCAGTACTTC. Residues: CATSDSRRDLFYEQYF.

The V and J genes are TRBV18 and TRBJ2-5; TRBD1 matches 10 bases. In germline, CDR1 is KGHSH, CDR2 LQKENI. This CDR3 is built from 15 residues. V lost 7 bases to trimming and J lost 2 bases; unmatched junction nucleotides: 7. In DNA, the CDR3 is TGTGCCAGCTTAAATGGGGACAGGGGACAAGAGACCCAGTACTTC. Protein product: CASLNGDRGQETQYF.